These T cell receptor beta chains were read from a single sample in a study of regulatory T cells in long-lasting Graves disease. TCRdb recomputed calls from the multiplex PCR reads with MiXCR, one row per CDR3 protein. The data contain fewer than 400,000 distinct CDR3 sequences, 20% of them seen just once; the ten biggest clones take up around 20%. The source was peripheral blood mononuclear cells (PBMCs), collected when the disease was refractory, from a patient treated with antithyroid drugs. The receptors here all came from a female donor with Graves disease. Each CDR3 is given without its conserved first and last residue.

V: TRBV28
J: TRBJ2-5
CDR3: ASSVDRGRQETQY

V: TRBV27
J: TRBJ2-7
CDR3: ASSSVRVASSYEQY

V: TRBV7-2
J: TRBJ2-2
CDR3: ASSGDLPGELF

V: TRBV12-3/TRBV12-4
J: TRBJ2-3
CDR3: ASSLSGRSTDTQY

V: TRBV12-3/TRBV12-4
J: TRBJ2-7
CDR3: ASSRIRNEQY

V: TRBV28
J: TRBJ2-7
CDR3: ASSLEASNYEQY

V: TRBV20-1
J: TRBJ2-5
CDR3: SASPSAETQY

V: TRBV5-6
J: TRBJ1-2
CDR3: ASSHDTGGRGGYT

V: TRBV7-2
J: TRBJ2-7
CDR3: ASGLGGLVVSRYEQY

V: TRBV5-1
J: TRBJ2-5
CDR3: ASSLAGGQFQETQY

V: TRBV20-1
J: TRBJ1-5
CDR3: SARPRPGDPQH

V: TRBV7-8
J: TRBJ2-5
CDR3: ASSLRSGVEGETQY

V: TRBV24-1
J: TRBJ1-5
CDR3: ATSTGNQPQH

V: TRBV28
J: TRBJ2-7
CDR3: ASRTTGRVKEQY

V: TRBV27
J: TRBJ2-7
CDR3: ASSYRLSFTYEQY

V: TRBV20-1
J: TRBJ2-7
CDR3: SARPPREWSYEQY

V: TRBV7-6
J: TRBJ2-7
CDR3: ASSPHPSGALLGQY

V: TRBV9
J: TRBJ2-2
CDR3: ASSVGLLDTGELF

V: TRBV29-1
J: TRBJ2-7
CDR3: SVGRDSSYEQY

V: TRBV6-1
J: TRBJ2-7
CDR3: ASGHEQY

V: TRBV5-1
J: TRBJ1-2
CDR3: ASSFGGVRGYT

V: TRBV6-1
J: TRBJ2-7
CDR3: ASRTSGRAYEQY

V: TRBV7-9
J: TRBJ2-7
CDR3: ASTAGSGEQY

V: TRBV18
J: TRBJ2-7
CDR3: ASSQPTGQTYEQY

V: TRBV7-2
J: TRBJ2-5
CDR3: ASSLAQGGTQY

V: TRBV20-1
J: TRBJ1-1
CDR3: SATGPPNTEAF

V: TRBV7-2
J: TRBJ2-7
CDR3: ASSGHRGRNEQY

V: TRBV7-9
J: TRBJ2-2
CDR3: ASSPQGAPDTGELF